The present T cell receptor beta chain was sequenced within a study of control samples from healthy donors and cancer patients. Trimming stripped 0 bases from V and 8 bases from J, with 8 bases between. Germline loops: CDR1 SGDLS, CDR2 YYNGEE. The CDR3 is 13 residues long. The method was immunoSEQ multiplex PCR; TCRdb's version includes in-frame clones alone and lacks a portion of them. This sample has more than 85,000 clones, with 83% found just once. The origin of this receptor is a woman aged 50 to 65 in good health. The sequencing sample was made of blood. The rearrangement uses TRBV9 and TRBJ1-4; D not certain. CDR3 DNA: TGTGCCAGCAGCGTAGCTACCCGGGAAAAACTGTTTTTT. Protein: CASSVATREKLFF.